Described below is a single TCR beta chain sequence and its context. This CDR3 comprises 13 residues. Germline V gives CDR1 MNHEY, CDR2 SMNVEV (reference sequence). The entry originates in a study of CD4 and CD8 cells across lung adenocarcinoma regions. TCRdb fed the PCR reads into MiXCR, producing one record per CDR3 protein. The table has 9,500 to 11,000 distinct CDR3 sequences, approximately 63% seen once. Samples came from patients with localized non-small cell lung adenocarcinoma. Sequencing was carried out using CD8+ T cells from the margin of a lung tumor. The TCR originated in a male donor with lung adenocarcinoma. The CD4 and CD8 labels of this study may be unreliable. The genes are TRBV27 and TRBJ2-1, with D possibly TRBD1 on 6 matching bases. The J call may be in error: the DNA end matches TRBJ2-7 better. The DNA for the CDR3 is TGTGCCAGCAGTTTACGCAGGGGAATCGAGCAGTACTTC. Translating gives CASSLRRGIEQYF.